This TCR beta chain was found in a study of human T cells and chemical hapten exposure. Study-wide context: Per-sample TCR yield variability stemmed mainly from small pooled library volume differences.

In the library, unique molecular identifiers were attached to individual cDNA molecules. TCRdb redid the calling of the 5' RACE reads with MiXCR, one entry per CDR3 protein. The data show 110,000 or so distinct CDR3 sequences, around a fifth seen once. The junction had 9 bases not matched to a gene; V was cut back by 3 bases and J by 1 base. Germline V gene sequence: CDR1 SGHRS, CDR2 YFSETQ. The CDR3 consists of 18 residues. The study extracted total RNA from unfractionated whole blood. This rearrangement joins TRBV5-1 to TRBJ2-3; 12 bases agree with TRBD2. This TCR derives from a human donor in good health. The DNA for the CDR3 is TGCGCCAGCAGCTCTGGACTAGCGGGACTCGTCGGCACAGATACGCAGTATTTT. As protein: CASSSGLAGLVGTDTQYF.